This note documents a single TCR beta chain sequence. Its target is unknown. Clones were read by immunoSEQ multiplex PCR, and TCRdb kept only the in-frame ones, dropping some. Among more than 85,000 clones listed, under 95% were seen once. This sample is drawn from a study of siplizumab effects on memory and regulatory T cells. Whole-study findings and limits: Fewer alloreactive sequences mapped to unstimulated CD4+ memory cells under siplizumab.

The length of the CDR3 is 11 residues. V was trimmed by 1 base and J by 5 bases, leaving 5 bases between them. Germline CDR1 GTSNPN, CDR2 SVGIG (reference sequence). The chain recombines TRBV30 with TRBJ2-5; D is undetermined. The sequenced sample consisted of CD4+ T cells sorted from blood. This receptor was identified in a human donor in good health. The DNA of the CDR3 is TGTGCCTGGAGTGCTGCCGAGACCCAGTACTTC. This sequence encodes CAWSAAETQYF.